The entry that follows covers one TCR beta chain sequence. Its cognate antigen has yet to be identified. Per-base quality was not reported, and no clone a single base away is much larger than it. Using the immunoSEQ hsTCRbeta Kit, TCR beta CDR3 regions were sequenced from DNA. On the authors' methods: The ImmunoSEQ Analyzer was used to analyse the TCR sequencing data. T cell clonality was defined as 1 minus Pielou's evenness computed on productive rearrangements. The inverse Simpson index, applied to productive templates, was used to measure T cell diversity. T cell density was TCR beta template counts normalized to usable DNA, estimated by amplifying and sequencing housekeeping genes. Two-sided Kruskal-Wallis tests were used to compare TCR metrics across histologic stages. TCRdb holds this immuneACCESS table with in-frame rearrangements only. Some clones are missing; in checked studies, unresolved V genes explain under half, and the rest has no known cause. The DNA was the basis for D and trimming; V, J and clone size are from that table. Within this sample are thousands of clones, with roughly 83% of them counted one time only. The ten largest account for approximately 21% of the sample.

Between the mid-2010s and the late 2010s, the patients underwent resection in either Japan or China. Two lung cancer pathologists independently confirmed the histologic diagnosis of each case on H&E slides. FFPE tissue was used for DNA isolation with the AllPrep DNA/RNA FFPE Kit. The data belong to a study of immune evolution from preneoplasia to lung adenocarcinoma (TCRdb year 2021). Regarding the research as a whole: Immune contexture across lung adenocarcinoma precursors and invasive adenocarcinoma was profiled using immune gene expression, TCR sequencing and multiplex immunofluorescence. POLYSOLVER was used to infer Class I HLA alleles from exome data, and LOHHLA was used to detect allele-specific HLA loss. Resected precursor lesions (AAH, AIS, MIA) and invasive adenocarcinomas were compared against paired morphologically normal lung tissue. A total of roughly 50 patients with pulmonary nodules who underwent surgical resection were included in the overall cohort. Sample size was based on specimen availability rather than a prior power calculation. It was reported in the study that 100 to 110 samples were used for TCR sequencing. A total of 45 to 55 patients contributed TCR sequencing data. The immune data were integrated with whole exome sequencing and methylation data obtained from the same cohort of nodules.

Based on the germline V gene (reference sequence), the CDR1 and CDR2 sequences are GTSNPN and SVGIG. V and J are truncated by 2 bases and 3 bases respectively, leaving an intervening sequence of 10 bases. The CDR3 has 13 amino acids, counting the end cysteine and phenylalanine. Of the read, only the CDR3 DNA is kept; its 39 bases are in frame from base 1. Overall study outcomes, separate from this receptor: Normal lung showed the highest clonality, whereas later-stage lesions appeared to have higher T cell density and diversity but lower clonality. Because all patients came from Japan and China, whether the findings apply to Western populations was uncertain. The highest top T cell clone frequencies were observed in normal lung, and a progressive decrease in top T cell clone frequencies appeared to occur from AAH through AIS, MIA and invasive adenocarcinoma. Findings were based on association rather than direct causation; larger cohorts with long-term follow-up and longitudinal biopsies were deemed needed.

The rearranged segments are TRBV30 and TRBJ1-1, with the D gene too uncertain to name. This clonotype was sampled from a person aged 60-80 years with lung adenocarcinoma. Sequencing used FFPE adjacent normal lung tissue. The bases are TGTGCCTGGAGTAAAAAGGCTGACACTGAAGCTTTCTTT. Translated, it gives CAWSKKADTEAFF.